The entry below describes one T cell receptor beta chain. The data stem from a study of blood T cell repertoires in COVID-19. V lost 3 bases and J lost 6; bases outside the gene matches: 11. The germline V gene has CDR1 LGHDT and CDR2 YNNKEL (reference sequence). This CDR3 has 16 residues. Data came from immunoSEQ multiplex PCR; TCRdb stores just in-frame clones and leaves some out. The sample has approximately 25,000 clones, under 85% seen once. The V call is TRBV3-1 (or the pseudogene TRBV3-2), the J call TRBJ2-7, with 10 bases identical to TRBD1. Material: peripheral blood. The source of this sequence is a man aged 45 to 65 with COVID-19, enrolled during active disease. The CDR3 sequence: CASSQVGTGQGSEQYF. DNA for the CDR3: TGTGCCAGCAGCCAGGTAGGGACGGGACAGGGGTCCGAGCAGTACTTC.